This passage covers 25 T cell receptor beta chains from one sample sequenced in a study of T cells in Graves' hyperthyroidism and ophthalmopathy. Amplified TCR beta CDR3 regions came from RNA transcripts. In the first-round RT-PCR of the TCR CDR3, the HTBI primer set was used. TCRdb redid the calling of the multiplex PCR reads with MiXCR, one entry per CDR3 protein. The table shows about 350,000 distinct CDR3 sequences, with around 18% occurring only once. Sequenced: blood. These receptors all stem from a woman between 35 and 50 years old with Graves' ophthalmopathy.

This clonotype has a single count. This may come from a read error, since a much larger clone is one base off. The chain employs TRBV19 and TRBJ2-7; D possibly matches TRBD1 or TRBD2 (5 bases each). CDR1 is LNHDA, CDR2 SQIVND, per germline (reference sequence). The CDR3 length is 13 residues. V was clipped by 7 bases and J by 5 bases, with 15 bases between them. CDR3 loop: CASIGSEGHEQYF. The CDR3 DNA follows: TGTGCCAGTATCGGTTCAGAGGGGCACGAGCAGTACTTC.

This clonotype was detected only once. J is TRBJ2-7 and V is TRBV7-8, with 13 nucleotides matching TRBD2. The CDR3 is 17 amino acids. CDR1 SGHVS and CDR2 FQNEAQ come from the germline V gene. Trimming at V came to 2 bases and at J to 2 bases, leaving 6 bases not matched to a gene. The chain's CDR3 is CASSLFGLAGAAYEQYF. In DNA, the CDR3 is TGTGCCAGCAGCTTATTCGGACTAGCGGGAGCGGCCTACGAGCAGTACTTC.

This clonotype occurred many times. The rearrangement links TRBV18 to TRBJ1-1, with 11 bases lining up with TRBD1. After removal of 6 bases from V and 3 bases from J, the junction contained 9 bases not matched to a gene. CDR3 length: 16 amino acids. CDR1 KGHSH and CDR2 LQKENI come from the germline V gene. CDR3 sequence (DNA): TGTGCCAGCTCCCAAAACCGGGGACAGGGGGACACTGAAGCTTTCTTT. Protein product: CASSQNRGQGDTEAFF.

This clonotype was observed many times. The chain uses TRBV20-1 and TRBJ1-1, with D uncertain. The CDR3 sequence is 12 residues long. V was cut by 3 bases and J by 1 base, with 6 bases left in between. In germline, CDR1 is DFQATT, CDR2 SNEGSKA (reference sequence). CDR3 region: CSASPRNTEAFF. The CDR3 nucleotides are TGCAGTGCTAGTCCCCGGAACACTGAAGCTTTCTTT.

Ten or more counts support this clonotype. This rearrangement joins TRBV28 to TRBJ1-5; 9 bases line up with TRBD1. The CDR3 sequence is 15 residues long. V dropped 6 bases and J dropped 6; count of bases not matched to a gene: 9. Germline V gene sequence: CDR1 MDHEN, CDR2 SYDVKM. The CDR3 bases are TGTGCCAGCAGATCTCCCGGGACAGGGTTTCAGCCCCAGCATTTT. It translates to CASRSPGTGFQPQHF.

This clonotype has a count of ten or more. The gene calls are TRBV7-2 and TRBJ1-5, with 9 positions matching TRBD1. The germline gives CDR1 SGHTA, CDR2 FQGNSA. The CDR3 consists of 15 residues. The V gene end was trimmed by 5 bases and the J gene end by 6 bases; junction bases not matched to a gene: 8. CDR3 nucleotide sequence: TGTGCCAGCAGCGTTAGCGGGGGACAGGGTCAGCCCCAGCATTTT. This sequence encodes CASSVSGGQGQPQHF.

This clonotype was observed at least ten times. This sequence joins TRBV20-1 and TRBJ2-7, with TRBD1 as a possible D gene (5 bases). V lost 6 bases and J lost 0, with 12 bases in between. This CDR3 has 13 amino acids. Germline V gives CDR1 DFQATT, CDR2 SNEGSKA (reference sequence). CDR3 loop: CSATRASSYEQYF. The CDR3 coding sequence is TGCAGTGCCACCAGGGCGAGCTCCTACGAGCAGTACTTC.

This clonotype came up many times. The chain joins TRBV12-3 or TRBV12-4 to TRBJ1-5; D may be TRBD1 (5 bases). The CDR3 extends over 15 amino acids. V shed 5 bases and J shed 4 bases, with 15 bases lying between them. The CDR3 DNA follows: TGTGCCAGCAGTACGGGGGACGGCGCTAATCAGCCCCAGCATTTT. Translating gives CASSTGDGANQPQHF.

For this clonotype: The junction and the germline gene differ at one end; a read error may be behind it. The V and J genes are TRBV29-1 and TRBJ2-5, with D tentatively TRBD1 (6 bases). Germline V CDR1 and CDR2: SQVTM, ANQGSEA. The CDR3 totals 14 residues. The CDR3 DNA sequence: TGCTGCGTTGAAGAGACAGGTTTCAGGGAGACCCAGTACTTC. As protein: CCVEETGFRETQYF.

This clonotype was detected many times. V gene TRBV6-2 or TRBV6-3 combines with J gene TRBJ2-7; no definite D call. The CDR3 has 10 amino acids. Trimming took off 2 bases at V and 10 bases at J, with 6 bases between the two ends. Germline CDR1 reads MNHEY; CDR2 reads SVGEGT. The CDR3 region has the DNA TGTGCCAGCAGTTACGGTGGACAGTACTTC. This sequence encodes CASSYGGQYF.

CDR3 DNA sequence: TGTGCCAGCGGATCCTACAGGGGCCGGACCGGGGAGCTGTTTTTT. This sequence encodes CASGSYRGRTGELFF. The gene calls are TRBV7-8 and TRBJ2-2, with 7 positions matching TRBD1. The CDR3 has 15 residues. V dropped 8 bases and J dropped 5; count of bases not matched to a gene: 11. Germline V gives CDR1 SGHVS, CDR2 FQNEAQ.

This clonotype came up many times. The CDR3 protein is CASSRASGLVGELFF. CDR3 coding DNA: TGTGCCAGCAGTAGGGCCTCGGGGTTAGTCGGGGAGCTGTTTTTT. The chain is built from TRBV28 and TRBJ2-2; weak D call: TRBD2 (5 bases). With 5 bases removed from V and 7 bases from J, the gap between germline ends came to 17 bases. Germline values: CDR1 MDHEN, CDR2 SYDVKM. The length of the CDR3 is 15 residues.

The chain is built from TRBV11-2 and TRBJ2-2; TRBD1 matches 8 bases. This CDR3 comprises 16 residues. The junction had 8 bases not matched to a gene; V was cut back by 5 bases and J by 3 bases. Germline lookup yields CDR1 SGHAT and CDR2 FQNNGV. The CDR3 DNA is TGTGCCAGCAGCCTACGGACAGGGAGTCACACCGGGGAGCTGTTTTTT. Its translation is CASSLRTGSHTGELFF.

The chain couples TRBV6-5 to TRBJ2-7; 12 bases align to TRBD2. The CDR3 spans 15 residues. Germline CDR1 is MNHEY and CDR2 is SVGAGI. V gave up 5 bases and J gave up 0 bases; unmatched junction bases: 2. CDR3 sequence reads: CASSTSGGSSYEQYF. The DNA for the CDR3 is TGTGCCAGCAGTACTAGCGGGGGGAGCTCCTACGAGCAGTACTTC.

This chain uses TRBV9 with TRBJ1-6; a possible D gene is TRBD1 (5 bases). This CDR3 region has 16 residues. CDR1 is SGDLS, CDR2 YYNGEE, per germline. V dropped 6 bases and J dropped 10 bases, with 23 bases sitting between them. In nucleotides, the CDR3 is TGTGCCAGCATGAGAATAGGGGCAAGGCGGGAGTCACCCCTCCACTTT. Its protein is CASMRIGARRESPLHF.

Ten or more counts support this clonotype. This sequence joins TRBV12-3 or TRBV12-4 and TRBJ2-7; D remains ambiguous. The CDR3 runs 14 residues. V lost 6 bases and J 2 bases, leaving 14 bases between the germline ends. CDR3 residues: CASSLTTTPYEQYF. CDR3 sequence (DNA): TGTGCCAGCAGCCTTACCACCACTCCCTACGAGCAGTACTTC.

In this sample, this clonotype turned up once. The V gene is TRBV20-1, the J gene TRBJ2-7; possibly TRBD1 for D (8 bases). CDR3 length equals 14 residues. CDR1 and CDR2 (germline): DFQATT, SNEGSKA (reference sequence). The germline V and J ends were trimmed by 2 bases and 4 bases, with 15 bases remaining between them. CDR3 nucleotide sequence: TGCAGTGCTAGAAAGACAGGGGAGGGTTACGAGCAGTACTTC. Its protein is CSARKTGEGYEQYF.

Many counts were recorded for this clonotype. The genes are TRBV6-1 and TRBJ1-3; maybe TRBD1 (6 bases). Per germline, CDR1 MNHNS and CDR2 SASEGT. The V end lost 6 bases, the J end lost 8 bases, and 17 bases lay between the germline ends. This CDR3 spans 14 amino acids. The CDR3 here is CASRTSGEGDTIYF. As DNA, the CDR3 is TGTGCCAGCAGAACCTCAGGGGAGGGGGACACCATATATTTT.

This clonotype came up many times. This chain links TRBV12-3 or TRBV12-4 with TRBJ2-7; TRBD1 matches 10 bases. This CDR3 is 15 amino acids long. Trimming cost V 6 bases and J 4 bases; bases outside gene matches: 9. The CDR3 loop is CASSPGDRGIYEQYF. The CDR3 DNA reads TGTGCCAGCAGCCCCGGGGACAGGGGAATTTACGAGCAGTACTTC.

The sample holds many counts of this clonotype. This sequence joins TRBV9 and TRBJ2-7; 11 bases fit TRBD2. Per germline, CDR1 SGDLS and CDR2 YYNGEE. With V trimmed by 3 bases and J by 3 bases, 5 bases remained unmatched. The CDR3 is made up of 15 amino acids. The CDR3 region is CASSAELAGDYEQYF. The CDR3 nucleotides are TGTGCCAGCAGCGCGGAACTAGCGGGAGACTACGAGCAGTACTTC.

In its sample, this clonotype was seen many times. The rearrangement links TRBV19 to TRBJ2-5, with D possibly called TRBD1 or TRBD2 (6 bases each). The length of the CDR3 is 11 residues. Germline CDR1 LNHDA, CDR2 SQIVND (reference sequence). V lost 9 bases to trimming and J lost 5 bases, with 10 bases between them. As DNA, the CDR3 is TGTGCCAGCAAGGGGGGCGAGACCCAGTACTTC. Its translation: CASKGGETQYF.

There are many counts of this clonotype. This chain uses TRBV6-1 with TRBJ1-5; D not certain. Germline CDR1 is MNHNS and CDR2 is SASEGT. The germline V and J ends were trimmed by 2 bases and 0 bases, with 8 bases remaining between them. The CDR3 runs 15 residues. The CDR3 is CASSEYGNSNQPQHF. The CDR3 bases are TGTGCCAGCAGTGAATATGGGAATAGCAATCAGCCCCAGCATTTT.

This clonotype was observed many times. The gene calls are TRBV12-3 or TRBV12-4 and TRBJ1-1; TRBD1 might be the D (5 bases). Trimming cost V 1 base and J 2 bases, with 14 bases left between them. This CDR3 is 16 amino acids long. CDR3 nucleotides: TGTGCCAGCAGTTTAGTGGGGGTGGGCCGAAACACTGAAGCTTTCTTT. Translated, it gives CASSLVGVGRNTEAFF.

This clonotype was recorded at least ten times. The chain recombines TRBV7-9 with TRBJ1-1; 8 bases are shared with TRBD1. The CDR3 length is 17 residues. J was trimmed by 3 bases and V by 4 bases; bases with no gene match: 13. Germline assignment: CDR1 SEHNR and CDR2 FQNEAQ (reference sequence). The CDR3 reads CASSSPPNRGTDTEAFF. The DNA of the CDR3 is TGTGCCAGCAGCTCCCCGCCTAACAGGGGGACGGACACTGAAGCTTTCTTT.

As regards this clonotype: This clone may be a read error of a much larger clone one base away. The gene calls are TRBV4-2 and TRBJ2-4, with D perhaps TRBD2 (6 bases). Germline loops: CDR1 LGHNA, CDR2 YNFKEQ. Trimming removed 8 bases from V and 0 bases from J, with 26 bases in between. This CDR3 spans 19 amino acids. The CDR3 DNA is TGTGCCAGCTCCCTGGAGGGGAAACAGATATTTCTAGCCAAAAACATTCAGTACTTC. As protein: CASSLEGKQIFLAKNIQYF.